This passage covers 10 T cell receptor beta chains from one sample sequenced in a study of control samples from healthy donors and cancer patients. Generated by immunoSEQ multiplex PCR, the TCRdb table keeps only in-frame clones and is missing some. The sample yields around 76,000 clones, roughly 89% seen once. Sequencing input: PBMCs. These receptors originate from a woman between 45 and 65 years old with colorectal cancer.

The gene calls are TRBV2 and TRBJ2-2, with 10 bases lining up with TRBD1. This CDR3 is built from 16 residues. V shed 4 bases and J 3 bases; nucleotides not matched to a gene: 5. Germline lookup yields CDR1 SNHLY and CDR2 FYNNEI. The CDR3 region is CASSAGTGVDTGELFF. The CDR3 DNA follows: TGTGCCAGCAGTGCCGGGACAGGGGTGGACACCGGGGAGCTGTTTTTT.

The chain employs TRBV4-1 and TRBJ2-1; D could derive from TRBD1 or TRBD2 (5 bases each). The V end lost 9 bases, the J end lost 6 bases, and 15 bases lay between the germline ends. CDR1 is MGHRA and CDR2 is YSYEKL in the germline V gene. This CDR3 has 13 amino acids. The CDR3 protein is CASCPGSVNEQFF. Here the CDR3 DNA reads TGCGCCAGTTGCCCAGGGAGCGTCAATGAGCAGTTCTTC.

The rearrangement joins TRBV12-3 or TRBV12-4 to TRBJ2-1; D is unclear. This CDR3 region has 13 residues. V shed 10 bases and J shed 8 bases, with 18 bases lying between them. CDR3 bases: TGTGCCACCCGAACCCAGGACGGGTATGAGCAGTTCTTC. Its translation is CATRTQDGYEQFF.

The chain links TRBV7-6 to TRBJ2-3, with D tentatively TRBD1 (6 bases). The germline V gene encodes CDR1 SGHVS and CDR2 FNYEAQ. The CDR3 runs 18 residues. Deletions cut 5 bases from V and 6 bases from J, with 27 bases between. The CDR3 region has the DNA TGTGCCAGCAGCGTAACCGCATCCGGGACATCCATAGAGGATACGCAGTATTTT. Its protein product is CASSVTASGTSIEDTQYF.

This chain links TRBV19 with TRBJ2-3, with a weak D call TRBD1 (6 bases). CDR1 and CDR2 (germline): LNHDA, SQIVND (reference sequence). The length of the CDR3 is 17 residues. V lost 5 bases and J 0 bases, leaving 18 bases between the germline ends. This CDR3 is CASSLYLTGPSTDTQYF. As DNA, the CDR3 is TGTGCCAGTAGTCTCTACCTTACAGGGCCTAGCACAGATACGCAGTATTTT.

This clone was recorded only once. The chain combines TRBV5-1 with TRBJ1-5; maybe TRBD1 (5 bases). Germline lookup yields CDR1 SGHRS and CDR2 YFSETQ. The ends were cut back, 3 bases at V and 6 bases at J, with 16 bases in the middle. The CDR3 extends over 15 amino acids. The CDR3 here is CASSSQGGTGQPQHF. The CDR3 DNA is TGCGCCAGCAGCTCCCAGGGAGGGACTGGTCAGCCCCAGCATTTT.

The chain links TRBV6-5 to TRBJ1-5, with 8 bases lining up with TRBD1. The junction had 8 bases not matched to a gene; V was cut back by 6 bases and J by 4 bases. CDR1 and CDR2 (germline): MNHEY, SVGAGI. CDR3 length: 15 amino acids. The CDR3 region is CASSLTGVKNQPQHF. In DNA, the CDR3 is TGTGCCAGCAGCTTGACAGGGGTAAAGAATCAGCCCCAGCATTTT.

The chain uses TRBV24-1 and TRBJ2-1, with D perhaps being TRBD1 or TRBD2 (6 bases each). This CDR3 region has 15 residues. The ends were cut back, 9 bases at V and 1 base at J, with 15 bases in the middle. Germline CDR1 KGHDR, CDR2 SFDVKD. CDR3 bases: TGTGCCACCTCATCGGGGGCTGAATCCTACAATGAGCAGTTCTTC. Translated, it gives CATSSGAESYNEQFF.

The chain recombines TRBV5-1 with TRBJ2-5; D possibly matches TRBD1 or TRBD2 (6 bases each). The CDR3 is 15 residues long. Germline CDR1 SGHRS, CDR2 YFSETQ. V lost 1 base to trimming and J lost 4 bases, with 14 bases between them. The CDR3 here is CASSLSGGGGETQYF. The CDR3 bases are TGCGCCAGCAGCTTGTCAGGCGGAGGGGGAGAGACCCAGTACTTC.

The chain employs TRBV5-3 and TRBJ1-2; D not certain. TRBV5-3 is labeled an ORF, and its function is uncertain. The length of the CDR3 is 13 residues. V was clipped by 0 bases and J by 8 bases, with 11 bases between them. This CDR3 is CARSLDAEGGYTF. Here the CDR3 DNA reads TGTGCCAGAAGCTTGGACGCCGAAGGGGGCTACACCTTC.